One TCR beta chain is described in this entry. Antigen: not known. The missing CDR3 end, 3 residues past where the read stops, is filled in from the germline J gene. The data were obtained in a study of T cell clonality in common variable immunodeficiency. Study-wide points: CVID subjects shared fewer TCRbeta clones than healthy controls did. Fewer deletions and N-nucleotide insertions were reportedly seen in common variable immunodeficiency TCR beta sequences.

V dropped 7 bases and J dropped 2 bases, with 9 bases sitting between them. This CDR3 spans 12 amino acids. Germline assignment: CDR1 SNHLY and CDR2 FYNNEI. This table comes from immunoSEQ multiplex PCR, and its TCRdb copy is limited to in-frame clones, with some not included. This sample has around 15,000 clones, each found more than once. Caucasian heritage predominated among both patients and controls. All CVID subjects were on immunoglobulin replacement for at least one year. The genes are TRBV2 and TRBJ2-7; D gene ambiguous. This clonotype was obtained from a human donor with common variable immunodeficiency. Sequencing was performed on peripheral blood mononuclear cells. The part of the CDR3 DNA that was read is TGTGCCAGCAAGGCCGAAACCTACGAG. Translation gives CASKAETYE. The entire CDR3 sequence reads CASKAETYEQYF.